Listed here are 5 T cell receptor beta chains from one sample, sequenced in a study of T-cell reconstitution after alpha-beta-depleted transplantation in children. The library targeted TCRbeta and was prepared with unique molecular identifiers. Using its own MiXCR run on the PCR reads, TCRdb lists one record per CDR3 protein. Of approximately 980,000 distinct CDR3 sequences in the sample, roughly 29% are singletons; the top ten hold over 25%. The input for sequencing was PBMCs, mostly from graft donor cells, taken 360 days after TCRalphabeta/CD19-depleted stem cell transplant. The source is a boy in the first two years of life who had a stem cell transplant for SCID, so the T cells may come from the graft donor.

The V and J genes are TRBV28 and TRBJ1-5; 12 positions match TRBD1. This CDR3 comprises 17 residues. In germline, CDR1 is MDHEN, CDR2 SYDVKM. The junction had 10 bases not matched to a gene; V was cut back by 5 bases and J by 5 bases. The CDR3 spells CASSPGQGAGSHQPQHF. CDR3 DNA: TGTGCCAGCAGTCCGGGACAGGGGGCGGGGTCCCATCAGCCCCAGCATTTT.

This clonotype has just a few counts. The chain recombines TRBV20-1 with TRBJ1-5; D call uncertain. V lost 3 bases and J lost 3, with 12 bases in between. Germline V gene data show CDR1 as DFQATT and CDR2 as SNEGSKA (reference sequence). CDR3 length equals 14 residues. CDR3 amino acids: CSASPTAFNQPQHF. DNA for the CDR3: TGCAGTGCTAGCCCCACAGCCTTCAATCAGCCCCAGCATTTT.

This clonotype has a handful of counts. V is TRBV12-3 or TRBV12-4 and J is TRBJ2-2; a weak D match, TRBD2 (7 bases). This CDR3 is 16 amino acids long. The ends were cut back, 7 bases at V and 5 bases at J, with 20 bases in the middle. Here the CDR3 DNA reads TGTGCCAGCATCATGACTCCAGCGGGACATACCGGGGAGCTGTTTTTT. Translating it yields CASIMTPAGHTGELFF.

This chain links TRBV20-1 with TRBJ1-1, with D maybe TRBD1 (6 bases). Per germline, CDR1 DFQATT and CDR2 SNEGSKA (reference sequence). The germline V and J ends were trimmed by 4 bases and 0 bases, with 12 bases remaining between them. This CDR3 contains 14 residues. As DNA, the CDR3 is TGCAGTGCTACGGACAGCCCCATGAACACTGAAGCTTTCTTT. Its protein product is CSATDSPMNTEAFF.

This clonotype has a handful of counts. J is TRBJ1-2 and V is TRBV5-6; D is unresolved. The germline CDR1 and CDR2 sequences are SGHDT and YYEEEE. The V and J ends lost 0 bases and 4 bases respectively, with 10 bases between them. This CDR3 has 14 residues. CDR3 protein: CASSLDRSFYGYTF. The CDR3 DNA is TGTGCCAGCAGCTTGGATAGGTCCTTCTATGGCTACACCTTC. Supplemented by reference TRBV5-6 and TRBJ1-2, the full variable domain reads DAGVTQSPTHLIKTRGQQVTLRCSPKSGHDTVSWYQQALGQGPQFIFQYYEEEERQRGNFPDRFSGHQFPNYSSELNVNALLLGDSALYLCASSLDRSFYGYTFGSGTRLTVV.